One sample yielded the 20 T cell receptor beta chains listed below, sequenced in a study of CD8 T cells in Susac syndrome. Random hexamers were used to reverse transcribe an amount of roughly 0.45 to 1 ug RNA. Each CDR3 protein gets one entry after TCRdb re-called the immunoSEQ multiplex PCR reads with MiXCR. Of about 140,000 distinct CDR3 sequences listed, 85% to 95% were seen once; the top ten hold about 0.15%. Sequences were obtained from CD4+ T cells from PBMCs. Source of these receptors: a human donor with Susac syndrome.

The chain uses TRBV6-2 or TRBV6-3 and TRBJ2-7; possible D gene TRBD2, 5 bases. V was trimmed by 4 bases and J by 0 bases, leaving 16 bases between them. The germline CDR1 and CDR2 sequences are MNHEY and SVGEGT. This CDR3 contains 16 residues. The CDR3 DNA sequence: TGTGCCAGCAGTTCTCGCATGCAGCGGAACTCCTACGAGCAGTACTTC. Translation: CASSSRMQRNSYEQYF.

DNA for the CDR3: TGTGCCTGGACGTTAGAGAGAAACACTGAAGCTTTCTTT. Residues: CAWTLERNTEAFF. The chain links TRBV30 to TRBJ1-1; D is uncertain. The CDR3 extends over 13 amino acids. The germline V gene has CDR1 GTSNPN and CDR2 SVGIG (reference sequence). V was cut by 4 bases and J by 2 bases, with 11 bases left in between.

The CDR3 DNA reads TGTGCCAGTAGCAAGCTGAATCAGCCCCAGCATTTT. Amino acids: CASSKLNQPQHF. This chain connects TRBV19 to TRBJ1-5; no clear D. In germline, CDR1 is LNHDA, CDR2 SQIVND (reference sequence). The length of the CDR3 is 12 residues. V lost 6 bases and J lost 4, with 7 bases in between.

The V gene is TRBV7-8, the J gene TRBJ1-2, with TRBD1 matching 9 bases. With V trimmed by 3 bases and J by 7 bases, 9 bases remained unmatched. This CDR3 is built from 15 residues. Germline CDR1 reads SGHVS; CDR2 reads FQNEAQ. DNA of the CDR3: TGTGCCAGCAGCTTTCGGGACAGGGAATCCGGTGGCTACACCTTC. It yields the protein CASSFRDRESGGYTF.

The chain uses TRBV15 and TRBJ2-1; the match to TRBD2 covers 13 bases. The CDR3 is made up of 17 amino acids. The V and J ends lost 3 bases and 10 bases, in that order; junction bases with no gene match: 12. Germline assignment: CDR1 LNHNV and CDR2 YYDKDF (reference sequence). CDR3 nucleotides: TGTGCCACCAGCAGCACTAGCGGGAGGGTTTGGGTAAGGGAGCAGTTCTTC. Translated: CATSSTSGRVWVREQFF. The whole variable domain, filled in from reference TRBV15 and TRBJ2-1, reads DAMVIQNPRYQVTQFGKPVTLSCSQTLNHNVMYWYQQKSSQAPKLLFHYYDKDFNNEADTPDNFQSRRPNTSFCFLDIRSPGLGDTAMYLCATSSTSGRVWVREQFFGPGTRLTVL.

CDR3 DNA: TGTGCCACCAGCAAGGACAGTAGGACAGATACGCAGTATTTT. This encodes CATSKDSRTDTQYF. The V and J genes are TRBV15 and TRBJ2-3, with D possibly matching TRBD1 (6 bases). Germline CDR1 reads LNHNV; CDR2 reads YYDKDF (reference sequence). The CDR3 is 14 amino acids. V shed 4 bases and J shed 3 bases, with 11 bases lying between them.

The chain employs TRBV15 and TRBJ2-1; 14 nucleotides align to TRBD2. The germline CDR1 and CDR2 sequences are LNHNV and YYDKDF (reference sequence). Unmatched junction bases numbered 3, after V lost 5 bases and J lost 6 bases. The CDR3 length is 15 residues. CDR3 amino acids: CATSPGTSGSNEQFF. Written as DNA, the CDR3 is TGTGCCACCAGCCCCGGGACTAGCGGGAGCAATGAGCAGTTCTTC. Complete variable domain (other parts from reference TRBV15 and TRBJ2-1): DAMVIQNPRYQVTQFGKPVTLSCSQTLNHNVMYWYQQKSSQAPKLLFHYYDKDFNNEADTPDNFQSRRPNTSFCFLDIRSPGLGDTAMYLCATSPGTSGSNEQFFGPGTRLTVL.

CDR3 loop: CASSTGTKNTEAFF. CDR3 nucleotides: TGTGCCAGCAGTACGGGGACAAAGAACACTGAAGCTTTCTTT. The V gene is TRBV5-4, the J gene TRBJ1-1; weak D call: TRBD1 (6 bases). V lost 5 bases, J lost 1 base, and 12 bases lay in between. The CDR3 totals 14 residues. Germline CDR1 is SGHNT and CDR2 is YYREEE (reference sequence).

The chain recombines TRBV20-1 with TRBJ2-2; tentatively, D is TRBD1 (7 bases). The CDR3 runs to 16 residues. The V gene's germline CDR1 is DFQATT and CDR2 SNEGSKA (reference sequence). V was trimmed by 0 bases and J by 6 bases, leaving 17 bases between them. CDR3 DNA: TGCAGTGCTAGAGATCACAGGGGACTGGGGTCCGGGGAGCTGTTTTTT. Amino acids: CSARDHRGLGSGELFF.

This clonotype was counted once. The J gene is TRBJ2-7, the V gene TRBV6-5; D unresolved. There are 14 residues in the CDR3. Trimming removed 2 bases at V and 1 base at J, with 9 bases between. The germline CDR1 and CDR2 sequences are MNHEY and SVGAGI. In DNA, the CDR3 is TGTGCCAGCAGTTACGTGGGTGCGTCCTACGAGCAGTACTTC. Protein product: CASSYVGASYEQYF.

This chain uses TRBV23-1 with TRBJ2-2, with a possible D match to TRBD2 (7 bases). TRBV23-1 falls under the ORF class, with uncertain function. Trimming took 11 bases from V and 5 from J, leaving 18 bases between them. This CDR3 contains 14 residues. This CDR3 reads CAGGAQGVTGELFF. CDR3 nucleotide sequence: TGCGCCGGGGGGGCGCAGGGCGTGACCGGGGAGCTGTTTTTT.

J is TRBJ2-7 and V is TRBV4-3, with 9 positions matching TRBD1. Looked up from germline, CDR1 is LGHNA and CDR2 is YSLEER. After removal of 10 bases from V and 3 bases from J, the junction contained 10 bases not matched to a gene. CDR3 length: 14 residues. CDR3 nucleotides: TGCGCCACGAGACAGGGGGTTACCCTCTACGAGCAGTACTTC. As protein: CATRQGVTLYEQYF.

The V and J genes are TRBV12-2 and TRBJ1-1; the table assigns TRBD1, which was not confirmed against the DNA. TRBV12-2 is flagged as a pseudogene. The length of the CDR3 is 16 residues. The CDR3 sequence: CASRSWVWRGRTEAFF. CDR3 sequence (DNA): TGTGCAAGTCGCTCTTGGGTGTGGAGGGGGCGGACTGAAGCTTTCTTT.

V and J are TRBV28 and TRBJ1-6; 8 bases align to TRBD1. J gave up 8 bases and V 6 bases, and 9 bases lay outside the gene matches. Germline V lookup: CDR1 MDHEN, CDR2 SYDVKM. This CDR3 contains 15 residues. CDR3 in amino acids: CASSYPGTGHSPLHF. The CDR3 DNA reads as TGTGCCAGCAGCTATCCCGGGACAGGTCATTCACCCCTCCACTTT.

The chain couples TRBV30 to TRBJ2-6, with a weak D call TRBD2 (6 bases). Germline CDR1 and CDR2: GTSNPN and SVGIG (reference sequence). Trimming left V 5 bases short and J 0 bases short, with 14 bases between. The CDR3 is made up of 16 amino acids. The CDR3 DNA is TGTGCCTGGTCGGGTGGAGGGGACTCTGGGGCCAACGTCCTGACTTTC. This gives the protein CAWSGGGDSGANVLTF.

This clonotype was counted a single time. The rearrangement links TRBV28 to TRBJ1-1; D unclear. The germline gives CDR1 MDHEN, CDR2 SYDVKM. The length of the CDR3 is 14 residues. Trimming cost V 6 bases and J 8 bases, with 19 bases left between them. The CDR3 protein is CASRAPGSRPEAFF. CDR3 nucleotides: TGTGCCAGCAGGGCCCCGGGATCTCGCCCCGAAGCTTTCTTT.

In this sample, this clonotype turned up once. This sequence joins TRBV7-3 and TRBJ2-3, with 14 bases aligning to TRBD2. The CDR3 is 17 residues long. J was trimmed by 8 bases and V by 4 bases; bases with no gene match: 11. Germline V CDR1 and CDR2: SGHTA, FQGTGA. This chain's CDR3 is CASSSRTSGGQRATQYF. CDR3 bases: TGTGCCAGCAGCTCTCGGACTAGCGGGGGGCAGAGGGCTACGCAGTATTTT.

The chain employs TRBV18 and TRBJ1-1; no firm D call. The CDR3 contains 14 residues. The ends were cut back, 0 bases at V and 3 bases at J, with 8 bases in the middle. Germline lookup yields CDR1 KGHSH and CDR2 LQKENI. The CDR3 protein is CASSPPYGDTEAFF. CDR3 DNA: TGTGCCAGCTCACCACCCTACGGTGACACTGAAGCTTTCTTT. Full variable domain (remainder filled in from reference TRBV18 and TRBJ1-1): NAGVMQNPRHLVRRRGQEARLRCSPMKGHSHVYWYRQLPEEGLKFMVYLQKENIIDESGMPKERFSAEFPKEGPSILRIQQVVRGDSAAYFCASSPPYGDTEAFFGQGTRLTVV.

As DNA, the CDR3 is TGCAGTGCCAGGGGGGCTAGCCCCCTGGAGACCCAGTACTTC. This sequence encodes CSARGASPLETQYF. V gene TRBV20-1 combines with J gene TRBJ2-5, with D possibly TRBD1 on 7 matching bases. V lost 6 bases and J lost 5, with 19 bases in between. Germline-derived CDR1 and CDR2 are DFQATT and SNEGSKA (reference sequence). CDR3 length: 14 amino acids.

This rearrangement joins TRBV9 to TRBJ2-7, with TRBD2 matching over 7 bases. Germline trimming cut 4 bases from V and 6 bases from J; bases unmatched to any gene: 13. CDR1 is SGDLS and CDR2 is YYNGEE in the germline V gene. The CDR3 runs 15 residues. The CDR3 coding sequence is TGTGCCAGCAGCCCACGACTAGCACTTTCGGGCGAGCAGTACTTC. Encoded protein: CASSPRLALSGEQYF.